This passage covers 19 T cell receptor beta chains from one sample sequenced in a study of blood T cell repertoires in COVID-19. TCRdb keeps only in-frame clones here, not all; method: immunoSEQ multiplex PCR. Of around 72,000 clones listed, roughly 76% were seen once; the top ten hold about 20%. Sequenced sample: peripheral blood. These TCRs come from a woman in her 70s with acute or convalescent COVID-19.

This chain uses TRBV5-5 with TRBJ1-4, with a weak D call TRBD1 (6 bases). V was cut by 3 bases and J by 5 bases, with 14 bases left in between. Germline V lookup: CDR1 SGHKS, CDR2 YYEKEE (reference sequence). The CDR3 has 15 residues. CDR3 DNA: TGTGCCAGCAGCTCTAGGGGGACGGTGAATGAAAAACTGTTTTTT. It encodes CASSSRGTVNEKLFF.

V is TRBV5-1 and J is TRBJ1-1, with 8 bases fitting TRBD1. This CDR3 has 16 amino acids. V lost 1 base and J lost 5; bases outside the gene matches: 10. Germline CDR1 and CDR2: SGHRS and YFSETQ. CDR3 in amino acids: CASSLTPGGARTEAFF. The CDR3 DNA follows: TGCGCCAGCAGCTTGACTCCAGGGGGCGCGAGGACTGAAGCTTTCTTT.

This rearrangement joins TRBV3-1 (or the pseudogene TRBV3-2) to TRBJ2-7, with 9 bases aligning to TRBD2. In germline, CDR1 is LGHDT, CDR2 YNNKEL (reference sequence). V dropped 5 bases and J dropped 3; count of bases not matched to a gene: 11. The CDR3 runs to 16 residues. The CDR3 sequence: CASSAGLAGPLYEQYF. Here the CDR3 DNA reads TGTGCCAGCAGCGCCGGTCTAGCGGGGCCCCTCTACGAGCAGTACTTC.

There are a few counts of this clone. The rearrangement links TRBV5-1 to TRBJ1-5, with TRBD1 as a possible D gene (5 bases). Trimming removed 4 bases at V and 5 bases at J, with 13 bases between. Germline V gene lookup returns CDR1 SGHRS and CDR2 YFSETQ. This CDR3 is 14 amino acids long. CDR3 amino acids: CASSPGGRDQPQHF. DNA for the CDR3: TGCGCCAGCAGCCCGGGGGGTAGGGATCAGCCCCAGCATTTT.

This chain joins TRBV28 and TRBJ1-2; a possible D gene is TRBD1 (6 bases). The CDR3 length is 15 residues. Germline values: CDR1 MDHEN, CDR2 SYDVKM. Trimming shortened V by 4 bases and J by 8 bases, and 20 bases separated the two germline ends. The CDR3 loop reads CASSSAGTPVVGYTF. The CDR3, as DNA: TGTGCCAGCAGTTCCGCCGGGACACCGGTAGTGGGCTACACCTTC.

The chain has TRBV7-3 and TRBJ2-7; 7 positions match TRBD1. Germline CDR1 reads SGHTA; CDR2 reads FQGTGA. Germline trimming cut 5 bases from V and 1 base from J; bases unmatched to any gene: 5. The CDR3 has 14 residues. CDR3: CASSPTGNSYEQYF. The CDR3 DNA reads as TGTGCCAGCAGCCCGACAGGGAATTCCTACGAGCAGTACTTC.

The chain couples TRBV7-8 to TRBJ2-7, with 8 bases identical to TRBD1. V lost 5 bases and J lost 7; bases outside the gene matches: 10. This CDR3 has 14 residues. Germline V gives CDR1 SGHVS, CDR2 FQNEAQ. The CDR3 DNA is TGTGCCAGCAGCGCCAGACAGGGGCTGGGGGAGCAGTACTTC. Translating it yields CASSARQGLGEQYF.

The CDR3 nucleotides read TGTGCCACCAGGGGGCCTAGCAATCAGCCCCAGCATTTT. This sequence encodes CATRGPSNQPQHF. The chain recombines TRBV15 with TRBJ1-5; TRBD1 is a possible D gene (5 bases). The V end lost 6 bases, the J end lost 0 bases, and 6 bases lay between the germline ends. There are 13 residues in the CDR3. Germline CDR1 is LNHNV and CDR2 is YYDKDF (reference sequence).

The CDR3, as DNA: TGTGCCAGCAGCCCGACGGCTCTAGCGGGAGGACTTAATGAGCAGTTCTTC. This translates into CASSPTALAGGLNEQFF. The rearrangement links TRBV11-3 to TRBJ2-1; 11 nucleotides agree with TRBD2. CDR3 length: 17 residues. Germline-derived CDR1 and CDR2 are SGHNT and YENEEA. V lost 5 bases and J lost 7; bases outside the gene matches: 13.

The J gene is TRBJ1-6, the V gene TRBV2; D perhaps matches TRBD1 (5 bases). V dropped 4 bases and J dropped 10 bases, with 11 bases sitting between them. The CDR3 extends over 13 amino acids. CDR1 is SNHLY and CDR2 is FYNNEI in the germline V gene. CDR3 bases: TGTGCCAGCAGTGGGCAGGGTCTCTCACCCCTCCACTTT. Translating it yields CASSGQGLSPLHF.

This clone has only a few counts. DNA of the CDR3: TGTGCCAGCGGCCGGGACAGTAGTAATTCACCCCTCCACTTT. Amino acid sequence: CASGRDSSNSPLHF. J is TRBJ1-6 and V is TRBV2; 7 bases line up with TRBD1. This CDR3 has 14 amino acids. The germline gives CDR1 SNHLY, CDR2 FYNNEI. V was pared by 8 bases and J by 6 bases, with 7 bases of the junction left unmatched.

Only one count was recorded for this clone. The chain carries TRBV18 and TRBJ2-7; 7 bases map to TRBD1. Germline V lookup: CDR1 KGHSH, CDR2 LQKENI. The CDR3 spans 15 residues. The trim removed 0 bases at V and 5 bases at J, leaving 7 bases unmatched. CDR3 DNA sequence: TGTGCCAGCTCACCACCGGGGTCAGGGGGAAACGAGCAGTACTTC. This encodes CASSPPGSGGNEQYF.

About this clone: A read error may produce the germline difference seen at one junction end. The sample has other DNA sequences that encode this CDR3 too. The chain couples TRBV30 to TRBJ2-5, with TRBD2 matching 13 bases. Germline-derived CDR1 and CDR2 are GTSNPN and SVGIG (reference sequence). CDR3 size: 15 residues. The CDR3 sequence: CAWSEGLAGVETQYF. The CDR3 DNA reads TGTGCTTGGAGTGAAGGACTAGCGGGAGTAGAGACCCAGTACTTC.

This clone was seen only once. The rearrangement links TRBV15 to TRBJ1-3, with D possibly TRBD1 on 6 matching bases. V was trimmed by 1 base and J by 4 bases, leaving 14 bases between them. This CDR3 spans 16 amino acids. Germline-derived CDR1 and CDR2 are LNHNV and YYDKDF (reference sequence). The CDR3, as DNA: TGTGCCACCAGCAGAGGCGGGAGGACAGTCGGAAACACCATATATTTT. Amino acids: CATSRGGRTVGNTIYF.

The J gene is TRBJ1-4, the V gene TRBV30, with a possible D match to TRBD1 (5 bases). The CDR3 is made up of 12 amino acids. Trimming pared 2 bases from V and 17 bases from J, leaving 18 bases between. Germline CDR1 GTSNPN, CDR2 SVGIG (reference sequence). CDR3 DNA: TGTGCCTGGAGTCCTACCGGGACTCCTCCTTTTTTT. Translation: CAWSPTGTPPFF.

This clone was seen only a few times. CDR3 DNA: TGCGCCAGCAGCCGTAGAGTTGAAAGCTCCTACGAGCAGTACTTC. Amino acids: CASSRRVESSYEQYF. The chain carries TRBV5-1 and TRBJ2-7; D is uncertain. Deletions cut 4 bases from V and 0 bases from J, with 14 bases between. This CDR3 comprises 15 residues. Germline V gene lookup returns CDR1 SGHRS and CDR2 YFSETQ.

This clone was counted once. V gene TRBV27 combines with J gene TRBJ1-2; no firm D call. The CDR3 has 11 residues. The V end lost 6 bases, the J end lost 4 bases, and 6 bases lay between the germline ends. In germline, CDR1 is MNHEY, CDR2 SMNVEV (reference sequence). For the CDR3, the DNA is TGTGCCAGCAGCCGGGGCTATGGCTACACCTTC. Amino acid sequence: CASSRGYGYTF.

This clone was seen only a few times. This rearrangement joins TRBV5-1 to TRBJ1-6; D is perhaps TRBD1 (5 bases). Trimming removed 4 bases from V and 0 bases from J, with 14 bases in between. Germline V gene data show CDR1 as SGHRS and CDR2 as YFSETQ. The CDR3 is 17 residues long. The CDR3 spells CASSRTKDTSYNSPLHF. The CDR3 DNA reads as TGCGCCAGCAGCAGGACTAAGGACACCTCCTATAATTCACCCCTCCACTTT.

V gene TRBV6-5 combines with J gene TRBJ1-2; 9 bases are shared with TRBD1. This CDR3 is 15 amino acids long. The V segment lost 5 bases and the J segment 5 bases; nucleotides outside the gene matches: 9. Germline V gene sequence: CDR1 MNHEY, CDR2 SVGAGI. DNA of the CDR3: TGTGCCAGCAGTCCCGGAGTAGGACAGGGGTATGGCTACACCTTC. This sequence encodes CASSPGVGQGYGYTF.